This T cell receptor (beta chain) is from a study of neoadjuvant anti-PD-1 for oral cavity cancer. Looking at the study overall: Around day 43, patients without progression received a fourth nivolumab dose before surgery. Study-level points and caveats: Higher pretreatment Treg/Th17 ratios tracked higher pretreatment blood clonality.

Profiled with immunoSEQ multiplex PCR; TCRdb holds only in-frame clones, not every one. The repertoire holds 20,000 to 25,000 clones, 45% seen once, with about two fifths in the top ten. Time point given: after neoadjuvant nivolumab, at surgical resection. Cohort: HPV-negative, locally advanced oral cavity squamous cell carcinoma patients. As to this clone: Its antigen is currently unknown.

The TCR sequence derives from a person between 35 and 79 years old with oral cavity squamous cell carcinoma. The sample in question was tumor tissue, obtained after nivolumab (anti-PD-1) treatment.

Written as DNA, the CDR3 is TGTGCCAGCAGCTTAAACGGGGGGAGTGGCACAGATACGCAGTATTTT. It translates to CASSLNGGSGTDTQYF. This chain links TRBV5-6 with TRBJ2-3; TRBD2 matches at 7 bases. The CDR3 covers 16 residues. Trimming at V came to 2 bases and at J to 1 base, leaving 7 bases not matched to a gene. The germline V gene encodes CDR1 SGHDT and CDR2 YYEEEE.